The rows below give T cell receptor beta chains drawn from one sample of a study of regulatory and conventional T cells in RAG deficiency. Repertoires were generated with immunoSEQ multiplex PCR, while TCRdb's copy carries only in-frame clones and drops some. Here the sample spans about 34,000 clones, 70% to 80% being singletons. Separately, the same data were catalogued under a study of regulatory T cells.

The specimen sequenced was CD4+ effector T cells sorted from blood. These receptors were taken from a human donor in good health. CDR3s include the opening cysteine and the closing phenylalanine or tryptophan. A D gene is named only where the DNA matches it firmly. A clone size is listed for some rows: how often the clone was seen (once, few, many), or a class if it is expanded.

TRBJ1-6	NA	TRBV5-6	NA	TGTGCCAGCTCGAGACTCTCCTCAATGAGCTCCTATAATTCACCCCTCCACTTT	CASSRLSSMSSYNSPLHF
TRBJ1-2	TRBD1	TRBV19	once	TGTGCCAGTAGTCCGTCCGGGACAGGGGGAAGGCAAGGCTACACCTTC	CASSPSGTGGRQGYTF
TRBJ2-7	NA	TRBV27	NA	TGTGCCAGCAGTTCTACGGGCTCTCGTTACGAGCAGTACTTC	CASSSTGSRYEQYF
TRBJ2-5	NA	TRBV30	NA	TGTGCCTGGGCACCCGGAGGGGCAGGAGAGACCCAGTACTTC	CAWAPGGAGETQYF
TRBJ1-2	NA	TRBV4-2	NA	TGTGCCAGCAGCCAAGATACCGGGGGACGGCACTATGGCTACACCTTC	CASSQDTGGRHYGYTF
TRBJ2-7	TRBD2	TRBV5-1	NA	TGCGCCAGCAGCCAGACTAGCGGGGGCGCTTCCTACGAGCAGTACTTC	CASSQTSGGASYEQYF
TRBJ1-2	NA	TRBV9	few	TGTGCCAGCAGCGTAGTTCGACAGCCCTATGGCTACACCTTC	CASSVVRQPYGYTF
TRBJ1-6	NA	TRBV2	NA	TGTGCCAGCAGTGAAGGGACACTAACTAGCTCCTATAATTCACCCCTCCACTTT	CASSEGTLTSSYNSPLHF
TRBJ1-3	NA	TRBV5-1	NA	TGCGCCAGCAGCTTTTCGGGAGCCTTCTCTGGAAACACCATATATTTT	CASSFSGAFSGNTIYF
TRBJ1-4	NA	TRBV5-1	NA	TGCGCCAGCAGCTTCACTACAACTAATGAAAAACTGTTTTTT	CASSFTTTNEKLFF
TRBJ1-5	NA	TRBV6-6	NA	TGTGCCAGCAGACCCGAGGGACAGCCCCAGCATTTT	CASRPEGQPQHF
TRBJ1-2	TRBD1	TRBV30	NA	TGTGCCTGGACTCCAGGGACCTGGACAGGGAGTGGCGAGGGCTACACCTTC	CAWTPGTWTGSGEGYTF
TRBJ1-2	NA	TRBV5-1	NA	TGCGCCAGCAGAAGAACAGAAAAACCCTATGGCTACACCTTC	CASRRTEKPYGYTF
TRBJ2-1	NA	TRBV18	NA	TGTGCCAGCTCACTGACCCTAAACAATGAGCAGTTCTTC	CASSLTLNNEQFF
TRBJ1-4	NA	TRBV28	few	TGTGCCAGCAGGGCCGGGGCAGTTATGGGGGAAAAACTGTTTTTT	CASRAGAVMGEKLFF
TRBJ2-7	NA	TRBV5-1	NA	TGCGCCAGCAGCTATGGGACCGCAACCTACGAGCAGTACTTC	CASSYGTATYEQYF
TRBJ2-7	NA	TRBV28	once	TGTGCCAGCAGCCTCACAGGGAGCTCCTACGAGCAGTACTTC	CASSLTGSSYEQYF
TRBJ2-1	NA	TRBV7-3	once	TGTGCCAGCAGGACCTCTCCAGGGGGGCCGTACAATGAGCAGTTCTTC	CASRTSPGGPYNEQFF
TRBJ1-1	NA	TRBV2	NA	TGTGCCAGCGTAGGTTTTGACAGAGCAATACTCACTGAAGCTTTCTTT	CASVGFDRAILTEAFF
TRBJ1-1	NA	TRBV30	NA	TGTGCCTGGAAAATGCACAGGGTTAACACTGAAGCTTTCTTT	CAWKMHRVNTEAFF
TRBJ1-5	NA	TRBV6-1	NA	TGTGCCAGCAGTGCGCAAGGGGGAACAGGGAGTCGGCAGCCCCAGCATTTT	CASSAQGGTGSRQPQHF